The source of this T cell receptor (beta chain) is a study of identifying expanded T cells in peripheral blood. Libraries were prepared by immunoSEQ multiplex PCR; TCRdb keeps only in-frame clonotypes and omits some of them. The sample gives more than 45,000 clones, approximately 80% of which show up once; about a sixth is in the top ten. The TCR comes from a person aged 18 to 70 in good health. Sequenced: blood.

The CDR3 DNA reads as TGTGCCAGCTCACCGACAGGTGACAGGGCTTTGAACACTGAAGCTTTCTTT. It is translated as CASSPTGDRALNTEAFF. The genes are TRBV18 and TRBJ1-1, with 7 bases lining up with TRBD1. J lost 0 bases, V lost 3 bases, and 10 bases had no gene match. CDR1 KGHSH and CDR2 LQKENI come from the germline V gene. The CDR3 contains 17 residues.